The clone carrying this T cell receptor (beta chain) was observed many times. Its cognate antigen is unknown. J was trimmed by 2 bases and V by 7 bases; bases with no gene match: 7. Germline V gives CDR1 SEHNR, CDR2 FQNEAQ (reference sequence). CDR3 size: 16 residues. 5'RACE template switching generated TCR cDNA, adding a universal primer site and UMIs. MiXCR, applied by TCRdb to the 5' RACE reads, yields one record per CDR3 protein. The table includes 200,000 to 250,000 distinct CDR3 sequences, 6.9% detected once. The data were taken from a study of T cells after yellow fever vaccination. Whole-study results and caveats: Most clones from primary vaccination were detected again post-booster (roughly 96% CD4, 88% CD8). Though it reached lower strength, the secondary response hit its peak faster, day 5 versus 15.

This receptor was identified in a man younger than 40 who received the YFV17D yellow fever vaccine. The source material was CD4+ T cells sorted from PBMCs, sampled 15 days after the yellow fever booster vaccination. J is TRBJ2-1 and V is TRBV7-9; 11 bases line up with TRBD2. In nucleotides, the CDR3 is TGTGCCAGCACTGGGCTAGCGGGAGGTACCTACAATGAGCAGTTCTTC. It encodes CASTGLAGGTYNEQFF.